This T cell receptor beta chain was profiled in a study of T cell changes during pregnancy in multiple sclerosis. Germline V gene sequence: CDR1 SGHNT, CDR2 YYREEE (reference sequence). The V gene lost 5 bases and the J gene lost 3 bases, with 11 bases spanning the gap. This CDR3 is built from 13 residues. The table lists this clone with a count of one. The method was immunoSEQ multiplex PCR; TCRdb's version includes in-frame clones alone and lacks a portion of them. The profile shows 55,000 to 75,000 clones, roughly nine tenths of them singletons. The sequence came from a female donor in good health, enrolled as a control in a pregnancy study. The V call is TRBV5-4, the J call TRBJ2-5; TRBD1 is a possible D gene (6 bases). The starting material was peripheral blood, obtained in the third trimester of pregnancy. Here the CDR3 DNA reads TGTGCCAGCAGGCCGGGACAAGAAGAGACCCAGTACTTC. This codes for CASRPGQEETQYF.